This passage covers 21 T cell receptor beta chains from one sample sequenced in a study of Ad26.COV2.S vaccination and SARS-CoV-2 variants. Stated treatment: some 19 received Ad26.COV2.S at low or high dose, single or two shots; a few received placebo; per-sample allocation not given. Repertoires come from day 63 after the first vaccine or placebo injection. This table comes from immunoSEQ multiplex PCR, and its TCRdb copy is limited to in-frame clones, with some not included. The table lists under 300,000 clones, around nine tenths of them singletons. Sequenced here: peripheral blood, sampled in a trial of Ad26.COV2.S vaccine versus placebo. The receptors come from a person aged 18-65 years who received the Ad26.COV2.S COVID-19 vaccine or a placebo.

This clone was recorded only once. The V call is TRBV30, the J call TRBJ2-1; perhaps TRBD1 as D (6 bases). The CDR3 sequence is 14 residues long. Germline loops: CDR1 GTSNPN, CDR2 SVGIG (reference sequence). The ends were cut back, 6 bases at V and 3 bases at J, with 15 bases in the middle. CDR3 sequence (DNA): TGTGCCTGCACTCAGACAGGAGACTACAATGAGCAGTTCTTC. Translation: CACTQTGDYNEQFF.

A remark on this clone: Other DNA sequences of this sample code for an identical CDR3. CDR3 coding DNA: TGCGCCAGCAGCTTGGGGGGTGCGTCCTACAATGAGCAGTTCTTC. Its translation: CASSLGGASYNEQFF. The chain links TRBV5-1 to TRBJ2-1; D uncertain. CDR1 is SGHRS and CDR2 is YFSETQ in the germline V gene. V was pared by 0 bases and J by 1 base, with 8 bases between. The CDR3 totals 15 residues.

The genes are TRBV7-3 and TRBJ2-1, with a tentative D call TRBD2 (6 bases). Per germline, CDR1 SGHTA and CDR2 FQGTGA. The CDR3 has 16 residues. V lost 4 bases, J lost 7 bases, and 20 bases lay in between. The CDR3 reads CASSSDSKRASNEQFF. The CDR3 nucleotides are TGTGCCAGCAGCTCGGACTCCAAGCGGGCCTCGAATGAGCAGTTCTTC.

The V call is TRBV25-1, the J call TRBJ1-5; weak D call: TRBD1 (5 bases). Deletions cut 6 bases from V and 5 bases from J, with 17 bases between. CDR1 and CDR2 from the germline V gene are MGHDK and SYGVNS. This CDR3 is built from 15 residues. Here the CDR3 reads CASSQGVWGHQPQHF. CDR3 sequence (DNA): TGTGCCAGCAGCCAAGGGGTGTGGGGCCATCAGCCCCAGCATTTT. Full variable domain (missing parts from reference TRBV25-1 and TRBJ1-5): EADIYQTPRYLVIGTGKKITLECSQTMGHDKMYWYQQDPGMELHLIHYSYGVNSTEKGDLSSESTVSRIRTEHFPLTLESARPSHTSQYLCASSQGVWGHQPQHFGDGTRLSIL.

This clone was recorded a few times. This chain joins TRBV7-9 and TRBJ2-5; possible D gene TRBD1, 6 bases. The CDR3 covers 15 residues. Germline assignment: CDR1 SEHNR and CDR2 FQNEAQ (reference sequence). V lost 5 bases and J lost 4, with 17 bases in between. The CDR3 coding sequence is TGTGCCAGCAGCCCGAACGGGTTCAGGGGAGAGACCCAGTACTTC. Translation: CASSPNGFRGETQYF.

J is TRBJ2-1 and V is TRBV24-1, with a possible D match to TRBD1 (5 bases). The CDR3 covers 15 residues. Trimming stripped 3 bases from V and 7 bases from J, with 15 bases between. Germline loops: CDR1 KGHDR, CDR2 SFDVKD. This chain's CDR3 is CATSDRNTAGNEQFF. In nucleotides, the CDR3 is TGTGCCACCAGTGATCGGAACACGGCAGGGAATGAGCAGTTCTTC.

J is TRBJ1-2 and V is TRBV27; D is possibly TRBD1 (6 bases). The V end was cut by 6 bases, the J end by 7 bases, with 18 bases between. Germline values: CDR1 MNHEY, CDR2 SMNVEV (reference sequence). This CDR3 comprises 14 residues. The CDR3, as DNA: TGTGCCAGCAGCCAGTTGGGGGGGGCAAGTGGCTACACCTTC. Protein product: CASSQLGGASGYTF.

This clone has only a few counts. The chain links TRBV6-2 or TRBV6-3 to TRBJ1-1; D is possibly TRBD1 (6 bases). The CDR3 has 14 residues. Deletions cut 0 bases from V and 10 bases from J, with 15 bases between. Germline-derived CDR1 and CDR2 are MNHEY and SVGEGT. CDR3 DNA: TGTGCCAGCAGTTACTCCTCTGGCAGGGGTACAGCTTTCTTT. Translated, it gives CASSYSSGRGTAFF.

The rearrangement links TRBV5-6 to TRBJ1-6; possible D gene TRBD1, 5 bases. This CDR3 has 13 amino acids. The germline gives CDR1 SGHDT, CDR2 YYEEEE. Between the trimmed V and J ends, which lost 4 bases and 10 bases, there was a span of 12 bases. The CDR3 sequence is CASSPAGQSPLHF. The CDR3 DNA sequence: TGTGCCAGCAGCCCCGCGGGGCAATCACCCCTCCACTTT.

A single count supports this clone. J is TRBJ1-6 and V is TRBV5-1, with no clear D. With 0 bases removed from V and 7 bases from J, the gap between germline ends came to 11 bases. CDR1 is SGHRS and CDR2 is YFSETQ in the germline V gene. The CDR3 length is 15 residues. CDR3 loop: CASSLAGTGNSPLHF. In nucleotides, the CDR3 is TGCGCCAGCAGCTTGGCCGGCACCGGCAATTCACCCCTCCACTTT.

V gene TRBV5-4 combines with J gene TRBJ2-3, with TRBD2 identical over 9 bases. CDR3 length: 15 amino acids. J lost 4 bases, V lost 2 bases, and 5 bases had no gene match. The germline CDR1 and CDR2 sequences are SGHNT and YYREEE (reference sequence). The CDR3 is CASSLGTSYSDTQYF. CDR3 nucleotides: TGTGCCAGCAGCTTAGGGACTAGCTATTCAGATACGCAGTATTTT.

This clone was picked up a small number of times. The gene calls are TRBV6-5 and TRBJ1-1; TRBD1 agrees at 9 bases. The CDR3 has 15 amino acids. Germline CDR1 MNHEY, CDR2 SVGAGI. After removal of 6 bases from V and 11 bases from J, the junction contained 16 bases not matched to a gene. CDR3 amino acids: CASRTGTGGLGVAFF. The CDR3 region has the DNA TGTGCCAGCAGAACAGGAACAGGGGGCCTAGGAGTGGCTTTCTTT.

J is TRBJ2-7 and V is TRBV7-6; a possible D gene is TRBD1 (6 bases). Trimming cost V 5 bases and J 6 bases, with 17 bases left between them. The CDR3 length is 14 residues. Germline assignment: CDR1 SGHVS and CDR2 FNYEAQ. The CDR3 DNA reads TGTGCCAGCAGCCCGACAGGCGTCCTAGCCGAGCAGTACTTC. Translation: CASSPTGVLAEQYF.

This rearrangement joins TRBV7-9 to TRBJ2-7; TRBD1 might be the D (6 bases). The length of the CDR3 is 16 residues. The V end lost 4 bases, the J end lost 7 bases, and 23 bases lay between the germline ends. Germline CDR1 is SEHNR and CDR2 is FQNEAQ (reference sequence). This CDR3 is CASSSPGWGPGGEQYV. CDR3 in DNA: TGTGCCAGCAGCTCCCCCGGCTGGGGGCCTGGTGGGGAGCAGTACGTC.

This sequence joins TRBV7-3 and TRBJ1-2; D gene ambiguous. Trimming took off 5 bases at V and 5 bases at J, with 3 bases between the two ends. CDR3 length: 10 residues. Germline V CDR1 and CDR2: SGHTA, FQGTGA. The CDR3 region is CASSHYGYTF. In DNA form, the CDR3 reads TGTGCCAGCAGCCATTATGGCTACACCTTC.

The count of this clone is one. The J gene is TRBJ2-1, the V gene TRBV6-6; 10 positions match TRBD2. V was pared by 8 bases and J by 4 bases, with 5 bases of the junction left unmatched. Germline values: CDR1 MNHNY, CDR2 SVGAGI (reference sequence). This CDR3 region has 14 residues. The chain's CDR3 is CASSGTSVYNEQFF. CDR3 sequence (DNA): TGTGCCAGCTCAGGGACTAGCGTTTACAATGAGCAGTTCTTC.

The chain links TRBV7-8 to TRBJ2-1; the match to TRBD2 covers 14 bases. With V trimmed by 5 bases and J by 7 bases, 7 bases remained unmatched. This CDR3 region has 16 residues. Germline CDR1 and CDR2: SGHVS and FQNEAQ. CDR3 bases: TGTGCCAGCAGCCTCCGACTAGCGGGAGGGAGGAATGAGCAGTTCTTC. This encodes CASSLRLAGGRNEQFF.

This rearrangement joins TRBV5-5 to TRBJ1-5, with D hard to call. The CDR3 contains 13 residues. Germline V lookup: CDR1 SGHKS, CDR2 YYEKEE (reference sequence). V lost 4 bases, J lost 1 base, and 6 bases lay in between. CDR3 sequence (DNA): TGTGCCAGCAGCCGCGACAGCAATCAGCCCCAGCATTTT. Its protein is CASSRDSNQPQHF.

The rearrangement uses TRBV4-2 and TRBJ2-2; D ambiguous. Germline V gene lookup returns CDR1 LGHNA and CDR2 YNFKEQ. The ends were cut back, 3 bases at V and 0 bases at J, with 14 bases in the middle. The CDR3 consists of 17 residues. The CDR3: CASSQEPYSANTGELFF. CDR3 DNA sequence: TGTGCCAGCAGCCAGGAGCCCTACTCCGCGAACACCGGGGAGCTGTTTTTT.

The chain is built from TRBV14 and TRBJ2-5; 8 bases agree with TRBD2. The V segment lost 2 bases and the J segment 2 bases; nucleotides outside the gene matches: 13. This CDR3 region has 18 residues. CDR1 SGHDN and CDR2 FVKESK come from the germline V gene. CDR3 protein: CASSQSFVTSGIQETQYF. The CDR3 bases are TGTGCCAGCAGCCAATCTTTCGTTACTAGCGGAATTCAAGAGACCCAGTACTTC.

The chain has TRBV24-1 and TRBJ2-7; 12 bases map to TRBD1. V gave up 11 bases and J gave up 7 bases; unmatched junction bases: 11. Germline CDR1 KGHDR, CDR2 SFDVKD. This CDR3 spans 14 amino acids. As DNA, the CDR3 is TGTGCCAACCCACCGGGACAGGGGGCGCCTGAGCAGTACGTC. Encoded protein: CANPPGQGAPEQYV.